These 21 T cell receptor beta chains originate from one sample sequenced in a study of CD8+CD57+ T cells in acquired aplastic anemia (dated 2018 in TCRdb). Flow cytometry had shown CD8+CD57+ cell expansion in the patients selected for sequencing. The run used an Illumina HiSeq 2000. Profiling of TCR beta VDJ combinations and CDR3 sequences used genomic DNA as the template. TCRdb passed the public sequencing reads through fastp at Q25 and MiXCR, retaining productive beta sequences. Identical CDR3 protein sequences are pooled into one entry, listed with their most common genes and DNA. Here the sample has approximately 150,000 distinct CDR3 sequences; less than 60% occur a single time. The top ten clonotypes cover 3% to 4% of the sample. Sequencing was carried out using sorted CD4+, CD8+, or CD8+CD57+ T cells (not recorded which) from PBMCs. Receptor source: a human donor with aplastic anemia.

V is TRBV20-1 and J is TRBJ2-7; 8 bases map to TRBD1. Germline assignment: CDR1 DFQATT and CDR2 SNEGSKA (reference sequence). This CDR3 has 14 amino acids. J gave up 0 bases and V 5 bases, and 6 bases lay outside the gene matches. The chain's CDR3 is CSAVSQGVSYEQYF. The CDR3 DNA sequence: TGCAGTGCTGTCTCACAGGGGGTCTCCTACGAGCAGTACTTC.

The sample holds many counts of this clonotype. The rearrangement links TRBV5-6 to TRBJ1-2; 9 positions match TRBD1. CDR3 size: 13 residues. Germline trimming cut 4 bases from V and 4 bases from J; bases unmatched to any gene: 2. Germline V gene lookup returns CDR1 SGHDT and CDR2 YYEEEE. This chain's CDR3 is CASSAGQGYGYTF. The CDR3 nucleotides read TGTGCCAGCAGCGCGGGACAGGGCTATGGCTACACCTTC.

On this clonotype: Because it lacks the conserved phenylalanine or tryptophan at the end, this CDR3 is likely a read error. V and J are TRBV5-5 and TRBJ2-5; a possible D gene is TRBD1 (6 bases). V dropped 4 bases and J dropped 4 bases, with 17 bases sitting between them. This CDR3 spans 15 amino acids. The germline gives CDR1 SGHKS, CDR2 YYEKEE (reference sequence). The CDR3 coding sequence is TGTGCCAGCAGCCTACAGGGCCAGGGTGCAGAGACCCAGTACTCC. Translated, it gives CASSLQGQGAETQYS.

This clonotype was counted many times. The V gene is TRBV2, the J gene TRBJ2-1, with a possible D match to TRBD1 (5 bases). Trimming shortened V by 6 bases and J by 7 bases, and 16 bases separated the two germline ends. Per germline, CDR1 SNHLY and CDR2 FYNNEI. The length of the CDR3 is 14 residues. The CDR3 loop reads CASRLPGIDNEQFF. The CDR3 DNA sequence: TGTGCCAGCAGGTTGCCAGGGATCGATAATGAGCAGTTCTTC.

This clonotype was picked up one time. The chain links TRBV7-2 to TRBJ1-6; no firm D call. CDR1 and CDR2 from the germline V gene are SGHTA and FQGNSA. There are 13 residues in the CDR3. Trimming cost V 5 bases and J 9 bases, with 11 bases left between them. The CDR3: CASSARGFSPLHF. CDR3 DNA: TGTGCCAGCAGCGCCCGAGGGTTTTCACCCCTCCACTTT.

V usage is TRBV19 and J usage is TRBJ1-1; D possibly corresponds to TRBD1 (5 bases). Per the germline V gene, CDR1 is LNHDA and CDR2 is SQIVND (reference sequence). Trimming took off 3 bases at V and 6 bases at J, with 11 bases between the two ends. This CDR3 has 13 amino acids. The CDR3 region is CASSIRDGSEAFF. CDR3 DNA sequence: TGTGCCAGTAGTATCCGGGACGGCTCTGAAGCTTTCTTT.

Regarding this clonotype: An end of the junction differs from the germline gene, which may be a read error. The DNA of the CDR3 is TGTGCCAGCAGTGAGATAATGGACGCGGGATACAATGAGCAGTTCTTC. It yields the protein CASSEIMDAGYNEQFF. This chain connects TRBV10-3 to TRBJ2-1; TRBD2 is a possible D gene (6 bases). The germline gives CDR1 ENHRY, CDR2 SYGVKD. The CDR3 covers 16 residues.

This chain connects TRBV7-2 to TRBJ2-7; TRBD2 agrees at 11 bases. Germline V gives CDR1 SGHTA, CDR2 FQGNSA. V lost 4 bases to trimming and J lost 3 bases; unmatched junction nucleotides: 5. CDR3 length: 15 residues. CDR3 coding DNA: TGTGCCAGCAGCTCGGGACTAGCGGTAAACTACGAGCAGTACGTC. This translates into CASSSGLAVNYEQYV.

The gene calls are TRBV15 and TRBJ2-7; D is unclear. Germline assignment: CDR1 LNHNV and CDR2 YYDKDF (reference sequence). CDR3 length equals 12 residues. V shed 3 bases and J shed 5 bases, with 8 bases lying between them. The CDR3, as DNA: TGTGCCACCAGCAGGGACCGGGACGAGCAGTACTTC. Amino acids: CATSRDRDEQYF. Filled out from reference TRBV15 and TRBJ2-7, the complete variable domain reads DAMVIQNPRYQVTQFGKPVTLSCSQTLNHNVMYWYQQKSSQAPKLLFHYYDKDFNNEADTPDNFQSRRPNTSFCFLDIRSPGLGDTAMYLCATSRDRDEQYFGPGTRLTVT.

This chain joins TRBV24-1 and TRBJ2-7; no reliable D call. The V gene lost 7 bases and the J gene lost 7 bases, with 10 bases spanning the gap. Germline CDR1 and CDR2: KGHDR and SFDVKD. CDR3 length equals 11 residues. The CDR3 here is CATSIDSEQYF. DNA for the CDR3: TGTGCCACCAGCATCGACTCTGAGCAGTACTTC.

The chain joins TRBV25-1 to TRBJ2-1, with TRBD2 matching over 7 bases. The CDR3 consists of 15 residues. Per the germline V gene, CDR1 is MGHDK and CDR2 is SYGVNS. Trimming removed 8 bases from V and 7 bases from J; junction bases left unmatched: 14. CDR3 coding DNA: TGTGCCAGCGGCCGTGGGAGCGGGGTCAGGAATGAGCAGTTCTTC. It is translated as CASGRGSGVRNEQFF.

This clonotype was seen ten or more times. This chain uses TRBV6-4 with TRBJ2-3; D possibly corresponds to TRBD1 (6 bases). Per the germline V gene, CDR1 is MRHNA and CDR2 is SNTAGT. The CDR3 has 13 residues. The V and J ends lost 6 bases and 1 base respectively, with 8 bases between them. CDR3 loop: CASRAGGTDTQYF. CDR3 nucleotide sequence: TGTGCCAGCAGGGCAGGGGGCACAGATACGCAGTATTTT.

A word on this clonotype: The junction departs from the called germline gene at one end, perhaps through a read error. The rearrangement uses TRBV10-1 and TRBJ1-2; 7 bases are a match to TRBD1. The V gene's germline CDR1 is WNHNN and CDR2 SYGVQD (reference sequence). The CDR3 spans 14 residues. CDR3 coding DNA: TGCGCCGGCAGTGAGACTGACAGGGAAGTGAGCTACACCTTC. It specifies CAGSETDREVSYTF.

Note on this clonotype: The final CDR3 position lacks the conserved phenylalanine or tryptophan, pointing to a likely read error. V gene TRBV11-3 combines with J gene TRBJ1-2, with D possibly TRBD1 on 5 matching bases. This CDR3 region has 14 residues. Germline V CDR1 and CDR2: SGHNT, YENEEA. Trimming pared 6 bases from V and 6 bases from J, leaving 17 bases between. The CDR3 sequence: CASSFSGATDGYTI. The CDR3 coding sequence is TGTGCCAGCAGTTTCTCTGGGGCCACGGATGGCTACACCATC.

This clonotype was picked up many times. The chain uses TRBV6-1 and TRBJ2-5; D remains ambiguous. The V gene lost 5 bases and the J gene lost 4 bases, with 14 bases spanning the gap. The CDR3 sequence is 14 residues long. Germline V CDR1 and CDR2: MNHNS, SASEGT. CDR3 nucleotides: TGTGCCAGCAGTACGACAAGGGCAGGAGAGACCCAGTACTTC. Translated: CASSTTRAGETQYF.

This clonotype was counted between two and nine times. The rearrangement joins TRBV7-2 to TRBJ2-7; D may be TRBD2 (5 bases). Germline values: CDR1 SGHTA, CDR2 FQGNSA. This CDR3 region has 13 residues. V gave up 5 bases and J gave up 2 bases, with 10 bases separating them. CDR3 region: CASSQTGAYEQYF. CDR3 coding DNA: TGTGCCAGCAGCCAAACCGGGGCCTACGAGCAGTACTTC.

Ten or more counts support this clonotype. The chain carries TRBV10-3 and TRBJ1-5, with TRBD1 identical over 9 bases. Germline trimming cut 10 bases from V and 2 bases from J; bases unmatched to any gene: 9. CDR1 ENHRY and CDR2 SYGVKD come from the germline V gene. The CDR3 covers 15 residues. The CDR3: CASSRDRARNQPQHF. The CDR3 nucleotides are TGTGCCAGCAGCCGGGACAGGGCACGCAATCAGCCCCAGCATTTT.

This clonotype showed up just once. The chain couples TRBV10-3 to TRBJ2-6; D may correspond to TRBD1 or TRBD2 (5 bases each). CDR1 is ENHRY and CDR2 is SYGVKD in the germline V gene. The V and J ends lost 3 bases and 0 bases respectively, with 15 bases between them. The CDR3 has 18 amino acids. CDR3 in amino acids: CAISEWDGFRSGANVLTF. The CDR3 DNA is TGTGCCATCAGTGAATGGGACGGCTTTCGCTCTGGGGCCAACGTCCTGACTTTC.

This clonotype came up a few times. The chain employs TRBV7-2 and TRBJ1-2; TRBD1 is a possible D gene (5 bases). Per the germline V gene, CDR1 is SGHTA and CDR2 is FQGNSA. The CDR3 sequence is 12 residues long. V was trimmed by 6 bases and J by 1 base, leaving 6 bases between them. CDR3 sequence reads: CASSGHNYGYTF. Written as DNA, the CDR3 is TGTGCCAGCAGTGGACATAACTATGGCTACACCTTC. The whole variable domain, filled in from reference TRBV7-2 and TRBJ1-2, reads GAGVSQSPSNKVTEKGKDVELRCDPISGHTALYWYRQSLGQGLEFLIYFQGNSAPDKSGLPSDRFSAERTGGSVSTLTIQRTQQEDSAVYLCASSGHNYGYTFGSGTRLTVV.

In regard to this clonotype: Just one base apart from a much larger clone, this may be a read error. The chain has TRBV5-1 and TRBJ2-2; D is perhaps TRBD1 (7 bases). This CDR3 region has 18 residues. CDR1 is SGHRS, CDR2 YFSETQ, per germline. CDR3 bases: TGCGCCAGCTCCCCAACAGGGGTATACTTCGCGAACACCGGGGGGCTGTTTTTT. Translated, it gives CASSPTGVYFANTGGLFF.

This clonotype was counted a few times. The genes are TRBV9 and TRBJ1-2; no firm D call. Trimming shortened V by 5 bases and J by 4 bases, and 12 bases separated the two germline ends. This CDR3 has 13 residues. Germline CDR1 is SGDLS and CDR2 is YYNGEE. Here the CDR3 DNA reads TGTGCCAGCAGGTCTTTGACGGGCTATGGCTACACCTTC. Its translation: CASRSLTGYGYTF.